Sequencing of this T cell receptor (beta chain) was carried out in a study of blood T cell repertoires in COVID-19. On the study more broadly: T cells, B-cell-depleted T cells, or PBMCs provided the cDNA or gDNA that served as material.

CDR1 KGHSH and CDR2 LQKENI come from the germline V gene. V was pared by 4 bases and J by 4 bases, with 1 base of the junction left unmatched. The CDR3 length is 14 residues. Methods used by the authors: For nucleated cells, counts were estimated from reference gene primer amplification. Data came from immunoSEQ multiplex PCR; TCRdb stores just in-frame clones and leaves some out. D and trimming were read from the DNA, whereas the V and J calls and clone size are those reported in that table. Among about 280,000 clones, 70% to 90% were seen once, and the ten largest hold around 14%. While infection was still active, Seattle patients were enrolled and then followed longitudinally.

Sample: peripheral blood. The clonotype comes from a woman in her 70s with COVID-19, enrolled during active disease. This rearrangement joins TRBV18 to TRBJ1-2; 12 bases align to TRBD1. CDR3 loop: CASSQGQGAYGYTF. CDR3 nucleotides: TGTGCCAGCTCACAGGGACAGGGGGCCTATGGCTACACCTTC.